This T cell receptor (beta chain) is drawn from a study of regulatory T cells in long-lasting Graves disease. V was cut by 0 bases and J by 0 bases, with 11 bases left in between. CDR3 length: 15 amino acids. Germline V gives CDR1 DFQATT, CDR2 SNEGSKA (reference sequence). Arm-PCR with iRepertoire HTBI primers amplified the CDR3 regions for these TCR beta libraries. TCRdb reprocessed the multiplex PCR reads with MiXCR, giving one entry per CDR3 protein. The sample includes 500,000 to 700,000 distinct CDR3 sequences, 16% of them seen just once. Study findings and constraints: A reduction in accuracy may have resulted from the small sample size.

Time point here: newly diagnosed GD, antithyroid drugs for less than 3 months. Isolated PBMC RNA provided the starting material for the TCR library. This clonotype was seen a few times. Its antigen is unidentified. This same sample was also part of a study on T cells in Graves' hyperthyroidism and ophthalmopathy.

The rearrangement links TRBV20-1 to TRBJ1-2; D gene ambiguous. The sample consisted of peripheral blood mononuclear cells (PBMCs), taken at new diagnosis, from a patient treated with antithyroid drugs. The TCR sequence derives from a woman aged 25 to 39 with Graves disease. CDR3 nucleotide sequence: TGCAGTGCTAGAGATCCCGCGGGAGCTAACTATGGCTACACCTTC. It is translated as CSARDPAGANYGYTF.